What follows are 16 T cell receptor beta chains derived from one specimen sequenced in a study of T-cell memory formation after mild COVID-19. TCRdb redid the calling of the 5' RACE reads with MiXCR, one entry per CDR3 protein. Of about 540,000 distinct CDR3 sequences listed, 20% are singletons. The sequencing input was PBMCs or a T cell subset sorted from them (not recorded which). The source of these receptors is an adult woman who had mild COVID-19 (a few samples of this study predate the infection). Cell type and time point are not known.

The chain carries TRBV7-6 and TRBJ2-3; TRBD2 matches at 7 bases. Germline V gives CDR1 SGHVS, CDR2 FNYEAQ. Losses at the gene ends were 0 bases for V and 2 bases for J; bases not matched to a gene: 5. The CDR3 extends over 16 amino acids. CDR3 sequence: CASSLAGRGDTDTQYF. Written as DNA, the CDR3 is TGTGCCAGCAGCTTAGCGGGGAGGGGCGACACAGATACGCAGTATTTT.

The chain combines TRBV12-3 or TRBV12-4 with TRBJ1-4, with a tentative D call TRBD1 (6 bases). V gave up 6 bases and J gave up 3 bases, with 14 bases separating them. The CDR3 is 15 amino acids. The CDR3: CASRLTGSANEKLFF. The DNA of the CDR3 is TGTGCCAGCAGACTCACAGGGTCGGCTAATGAAAAACTGTTTTTT.

The rearrangement links TRBV27 to TRBJ1-1; 8 bases are shared with TRBD1. Germline trimming cut 6 bases from V and 0 bases from J; bases unmatched to any gene: 9. This CDR3 is 16 amino acids long. Looked up from germline, CDR1 is MNHEY and CDR2 is SMNVEV (reference sequence). CDR3 loop: CASSPTGGRMNTEAFF. CDR3 in DNA: TGTGCCAGCAGCCCTACAGGGGGAAGAATGAACACTGAAGCTTTCTTT.

As DNA, the CDR3 is TGTGCCAGCAGGAAGGAGGGGACCACAGATACGCAGTATTTT. Translation gives CASRKEGTTDTQYF. The rearrangement uses TRBV7-9 and TRBJ2-3; weak D call: TRBD2 (6 bases). CDR1 SEHNR and CDR2 FQNEAQ come from the germline V gene (reference sequence). V was pared by 6 bases and J by 2 bases, with 12 bases between. This CDR3 has 14 residues.

The J gene is TRBJ1-2, the V gene TRBV3-1; D not certain. The CDR3 extends over 13 amino acids. V lost 7 bases, J lost 2 bases, and 11 bases lay in between. Germline CDR1 and CDR2: LGHDT and YNNKEL (reference sequence). The CDR3 DNA sequence: TGTGCCAGCATGGGAGGGTCGAACTATGGCTACACCTTC. This encodes CASMGGSNYGYTF.

There are a few counts of this clonotype. The chain combines TRBV12-3 or TRBV12-4 with TRBJ2-2; the match to TRBD1 covers 8 bases. The junction had 10 bases not matched to a gene; V was cut back by 4 bases and J by 6 bases. The CDR3 contains 16 residues. The CDR3 is CASSSSGGASPGELFF. Here the CDR3 DNA reads TGTGCCAGCAGTTCTTCAGGGGGCGCGTCCCCCGGGGAGCTGTTTTTT.

The chain has TRBV2 and TRBJ2-7, with D perhaps assigned TRBD1 or TRBD2 (5 bases each). This CDR3 contains 15 residues. Trimming took 6 bases from V and 1 from J, leaving 16 bases between them. CDR1 and CDR2 from the germline V gene are SNHLY and FYNNEI. The CDR3 protein is CASSGASFWSYEQYF. DNA for the CDR3: TGTGCCAGCAGCGGGGCCTCTTTCTGGTCCTACGAGCAGTACTTC.

There are a few counts of this clonotype. This rearrangement joins TRBV12-3 or TRBV12-4 to TRBJ2-3; TRBD1 matches 8 bases. Trimming at V came to 5 bases and at J to 4 bases, leaving 5 bases not matched to a gene. The CDR3 is made up of 14 amino acids. This CDR3 is CASSLRTGPDTQYF. The CDR3 region has the DNA TGTGCCAGCAGTCTCCGGACAGGGCCAGATACGCAGTATTTT.

This clonotype was picked up a small number of times. The chain recombines TRBV7-9 with TRBJ2-7, with 9 bases aligning to TRBD1. Germline values: CDR1 SEHNR, CDR2 FQNEAQ (reference sequence). V lost 5 bases, J lost 0 bases, and 5 bases stayed unmatched. The CDR3 extends over 15 amino acids. The CDR3 region is CASSPGQGDSYEQYF. Here the CDR3 DNA reads TGTGCCAGCAGCCCGGGACAGGGAGACTCCTACGAGCAGTACTTC.

The rearrangement links TRBV11-1 to TRBJ2-1; 9 bases are a match to TRBD1. Germline CDR1 and CDR2: SGHAT and FQDESV (reference sequence). The CDR3 totals 18 residues. The V and J ends lost 0 bases and 5 bases, in that order; junction bases with no gene match: 11. The CDR3 region has the DNA TGTGCCAGCAGCTTAGCGATACTTGGGACAGGGAGAAACAATGAGCAGTTCTTC. It translates to CASSLAILGTGRNNEQFF.

The sample holds a few counts of this clonotype. V and J are TRBV12-3 or TRBV12-4 and TRBJ2-4; tentatively, D is TRBD2 (5 bases). V was pared by 2 bases and J by 7 bases, with 9 bases between. The CDR3 consists of 13 residues. DNA of the CDR3: TGTGCCAGCAGTTTAATCCCGGGGAACATTCAGTACTTC. It is translated as CASSLIPGNIQYF.

This clonotype was recorded only once. This chain connects TRBV6-6 to TRBJ2-1, with D possibly matching TRBD1 (6 bases). The CDR3 spans 14 residues. The V and J ends lost 5 bases and 4 bases respectively, with 12 bases between them. In germline, CDR1 is MNHNY, CDR2 SVGAGI (reference sequence). The CDR3 bases are TGTGCCAGCAGTCGGCAGGGGAAGTACAATGAGCAGTTCTTC. Encoded protein: CASSRQGKYNEQFF.

The chain is built from TRBV27 and TRBJ2-2; D is uncertain. Germline lookup yields CDR1 MNHEY and CDR2 SMNVEV (reference sequence). The V gene lost 4 bases and the J gene lost 5 bases, with 17 bases spanning the gap. This CDR3 region has 16 residues. The DNA of the CDR3 is TGTGCCAGCAGTTCCCCCCGCCAGTCGCGAACCGGGGAGCTGTTTTTT. The encoded protein is CASSSPRQSRTGELFF.

There are many counts of this clonotype. The gene calls are TRBV11-2 and TRBJ1-1, with D possibly matching TRBD1 (5 bases). The V and J ends lost 1 base and 1 base respectively, with 7 bases between them. CDR1 SGHAT and CDR2 FQNNGV come from the germline V gene. The CDR3 is made up of 14 amino acids. The CDR3 sequence: CASSLAQGNTEAFF. DNA of the CDR3: TGTGCCAGCAGCTTAGCCCAGGGGAACACTGAAGCTTTCTTT.

This clonotype was seen repeatedly, ten times or more. V is TRBV11-2 and J is TRBJ2-3; the D gene could be TRBD1 or TRBD2 (7 bases each). Germline V gene data show CDR1 as SGHAT and CDR2 as FQNNGV. V lost 1 base, J lost 2 bases, and 19 bases lay in between. The CDR3 is 18 amino acids. The DNA for the CDR3 is TGTGCCAGCAGCTTAGTCCCACCGGGGGAGGGGGCCACAGATACGCAGTATTTT. Protein product: CASSLVPPGEGATDTQYF.

The rearrangement uses TRBV20-1 and TRBJ2-7, with 8 bases identical to TRBD1. The CDR3 runs 17 residues. V lost 1 base and J lost 4; bases outside the gene matches: 15. CDR1 and CDR2 (germline): DFQATT, SNEGSKA (reference sequence). The CDR3 here is CSARVNGAGGPLYEQYF. CDR3 sequence (DNA): TGCAGTGCTAGAGTCAACGGGGCAGGGGGCCCGTTGTACGAGCAGTACTTC.